Presented here are 17 T cell receptor beta chains from one specimen sequenced in a study of cytomegalovirus exposure and HLA in healthy donors. The PCR had 60 Vbeta and 13 Jbeta primers. Libraries were prepared by immunoSEQ multiplex PCR; TCRdb keeps only in-frame clonotypes and omits some of them. In the table there are some 150,000 clones, 80% of which are singletons. Input material: PBMCs. The receptors derive from a woman in her forties or fifties in good health and CMV-seronegative.

V is TRBV29-1 and J is TRBJ2-7, with 8 bases that match TRBD1. V lost 7 bases, J lost 4 bases, and 6 bases stayed unmatched. The CDR3 sequence is 12 residues long. CDR1 and CDR2 from the germline V gene are SQVTM and ANQGSEA. CDR3 in DNA: TGCAGCGCTACGGACAGGGTATACGAGCAGTACTTC. It is translated as CSATDRVYEQYF.

This clone showed up just a few times. This sample also contains other DNA sequences that code for the same CDR3. V and J are TRBV28 and TRBJ1-2; D gene uncertain. The CDR3 is 14 amino acids. Trimming took 3 bases from V and 4 from J, leaving 12 bases between them. Germline CDR1 is MDHEN and CDR2 is SYDVKM. The CDR3 nucleotides are TGTGCCAGCAGTTTCTACCAGGAATCCTATGGCTACACCTTC. Translated, it gives CASSFYQESYGYTF.

The gene calls are TRBV18 and TRBJ1-6, with D possibly TRBD1 on 6 matching bases. V lost 2 bases and J lost 6, with 8 bases in between. This CDR3 has 14 amino acids. The germline V gene has CDR1 KGHSH and CDR2 LQKENI. The CDR3 nucleotides are TGTGCCAGCTCACCAACGGACAGTAATTCACCCCTCCACTTT. Protein product: CASSPTDSNSPLHF.

V and J are TRBV28 and TRBJ2-7, with a possible D match to TRBD2 (5 bases). The germline gives CDR1 MDHEN, CDR2 SYDVKM. The V end lost 3 bases, the J end lost 6 bases, and 12 bases lay between the germline ends. The CDR3 has 13 amino acids. The CDR3 is CASSFRGSGEQYF. In nucleotides, the CDR3 is TGTGCCAGCAGTTTTAGAGGGTCCGGCGAGCAGTACTTC.

CDR3 protein: CASSQGGWQLNTEAFF. CDR3 bases: TGCGCCAGCAGCCAAGGAGGTTGGCAGTTGAACACTGAAGCTTTCTTT. The rearrangement uses TRBV4-1 and TRBJ1-1, with D unclear. From germline, CDR1 is MGHRA and CDR2 YSYEKL. The CDR3 spans 16 residues. V lost 1 base to trimming and J lost 0 bases, with 12 bases between them.

J is TRBJ2-6 and V is TRBV13; 12 bases align to TRBD1. J gave up 3 bases and V 5 bases, and 11 bases lay outside the gene matches. CDR1 is PRHDT, CDR2 FYEKMQ, per germline (reference sequence). CDR3 length equals 19 residues. The chain's CDR3 is CASSLPGQGAIIGANVLTF. The CDR3 DNA is TGTGCCAGCAGCCTCCCGGGACAGGGGGCAATTATTGGGGCCAACGTCCTGACTTTC.

This clone has just a few counts. Germline and junction disagree at one end, which may indicate a read error. The chain is built from TRBV20-1 and TRBJ2-5; no clear D. CDR1 is DFQATT, CDR2 SNEGSKA, per germline (reference sequence). The CDR3 spans 11 residues. CDR3 loop: CSARDQKTQYF. The CDR3 nucleotides are TGCAGTGCTAGAGACCAAAAGACCCAGTACTTC.

The V gene is TRBV28, the J gene TRBJ2-7; TRBD2 is a possible D gene (6 bases). V lost 7 bases and J lost 0, with 13 bases in between. This CDR3 is built from 14 residues. Germline V gives CDR1 MDHEN, CDR2 SYDVKM. The CDR3 sequence: CASTSGRGSYEQYF. CDR3 nucleotides: TGTGCCAGCACCTCCGGGCGGGGCTCCTACGAGCAGTACTTC.

The V call is TRBV5-4, the J call TRBJ2-5; maybe TRBD2 (5 bases). Trimming removed 5 bases from V and 2 bases from J, with 10 bases in between. Germline assignment: CDR1 SGHNT and CDR2 YYREEE (reference sequence). The CDR3 contains 13 residues. CDR3 sequence: CASRPDWQETQYF. The CDR3, as DNA: TGTGCCAGCAGACCGGACTGGCAAGAGACCCAGTACTTC.

This chain uses TRBV18 with TRBJ1-1; D might be TRBD1 (6 bases). This CDR3 has 15 amino acids. Germline V lookup: CDR1 KGHSH, CDR2 LQKENI. With 3 bases removed from V and 1 base from J, the gap between germline ends came to 12 bases. CDR3 nucleotides: TGTGCCAGCTCACCTGGACAGACACCGAACACTGAAGCTTTCTTT. Translating gives CASSPGQTPNTEAFF.

The V and J genes are TRBV6-5 and TRBJ1-1; D is perhaps TRBD1 (6 bases). The CDR3 sequence is 14 residues long. The germline V gene encodes CDR1 MNHEY and CDR2 SVGAGI. V lost 5 bases to trimming and J lost 4 bases, with 14 bases between them. The CDR3 here is CASSDPPRGTEAFF. The CDR3 region has the DNA TGTGCCAGCAGTGACCCCCCCAGGGGCACTGAAGCTTTCTTT.

The chain has TRBV10-2 and TRBJ2-7; 8 positions match TRBD1. This CDR3 contains 15 residues. Per the germline V gene, CDR1 is WSHSY and CDR2 is SAAADI. V gave up 2 bases and J gave up 1 base; unmatched junction bases: 4. The CDR3 here is CASSERQGFSYEQYF. The CDR3 bases are TGCGCCAGCAGTGAGAGACAGGGGTTTTCCTACGAGCAGTACTTC.

This clone was seen only a few times. The genes are TRBV10-3 and TRBJ1-5, with D possibly matching TRBD1 (6 bases). The CDR3 is made up of 13 amino acids. V lost 6 bases to trimming and J lost 5 bases, with 11 bases between them. Germline values: CDR1 ENHRY, CDR2 SYGVKD. CDR3 bases: TGTGCCATCAGGGCGGGGGCGGATCAGCCCCAGCATTTT. As protein: CAIRAGADQPQHF.

V gene TRBV5-3 combines with J gene TRBJ2-3; D possibly corresponds to TRBD2 (6 bases). Being an ORF, TRBV5-3 has a function that is uncertain. Deletions cut 4 bases from V and 2 bases from J, with 29 bases between. The CDR3 runs 20 residues. CDR3 sequence reads: CARSREWARTLTPPTDTQYF. In nucleotides, the CDR3 is TGTGCCAGAAGCCGGGAGTGGGCAAGGACCCTGACCCCCCCCACAGATACGCAGTATTTT.

The chain has TRBV9 and TRBJ1-2, with 9 bases aligning to TRBD1. Germline V CDR1 and CDR2: SGDLS, YYNGEE. This CDR3 has 14 amino acids. The J segment lost 8 bases and the V segment lost 0 bases, leaving 5 bases of the junction unmatched. In DNA form, the CDR3 reads TGTGCCAGCAGCGTAGACCGGACAGGGGCAGGCTACACCTTC. It specifies CASSVDRTGAGYTF. Filled out from reference TRBV9 and TRBJ1-2, the complete variable domain reads DSGVTQTPKHLITATGQRVTLRCSPRSGDLSVYWYQQSLDQGLQFLIQYYNGEERAKGNILERFSAQQFPDLHSELNLSSLELGDSALYFCASSVDRTGAGYTFGSGTRLTVV.

The chain recombines TRBV4-3 with TRBJ2-5; 7 bases are a match to TRBD1. V gave up 5 bases and J gave up 2 bases; unmatched junction bases: 8. The CDR3 totals 15 residues. The germline V gene encodes CDR1 LGHNA and CDR2 YSLEER. CDR3 sequence: CASSADREWQETQYF. In nucleotides, the CDR3 is TGCGCCAGCAGCGCCGACAGGGAGTGGCAAGAGACCCAGTACTTC.

The chain is built from TRBV7-9 and TRBJ2-1; 10 bases align to TRBD2. The CDR3 covers 15 residues. Germline trimming cut 4 bases from V and 6 bases from J; bases unmatched to any gene: 6. Germline CDR1 SEHNR, CDR2 FQNEAQ (reference sequence). The CDR3 nucleotides are TGTGCCAGCAGCTCAGCGGGGGGGGTTCTCAATGAGCAGTTCTTC. It translates to CASSSAGGVLNEQFF. The full variable domain, its missing parts supplied by reference TRBV7-9 and TRBJ2-1, is DTGVSQNPRHKITKRGQNVTFRCDPISEHNRLYWYRQTLGQGPEFLTYFQNEAQLEKSRLLSDRFSAERPKGSFSTLEIQRTEQGDSAMYLCASSSAGGVLNEQFFGPGTRLTVL.